This TCR beta chain was captured by sequencing in a study of cytomegalovirus exposure and HLA in healthy donors. The PCR employed 60 Vbeta primers together with 13 Jbeta primers. This table comes from immunoSEQ multiplex PCR, and its TCRdb copy is limited to in-frame clones, with some not included. The sample carries about 120,000 clones, 60% to 85% recorded once. V dropped 2 bases and J dropped 1 base, with 5 bases sitting between them. The CDR3 is 12 residues long. The V gene's germline CDR1 is GTSNPN and CDR2 SVGIG (reference sequence). The source is a woman between 40 and 50 years old in good health and CMV-seropositive. The gene calls are TRBV30 and TRBJ1-1; no clear D gene. Input material: PBMCs. CDR3 DNA: TGTGCCTGGAGTCCGGGGAACACTGAAGCTTTCTTT. It encodes CAWSPGNTEAFF.